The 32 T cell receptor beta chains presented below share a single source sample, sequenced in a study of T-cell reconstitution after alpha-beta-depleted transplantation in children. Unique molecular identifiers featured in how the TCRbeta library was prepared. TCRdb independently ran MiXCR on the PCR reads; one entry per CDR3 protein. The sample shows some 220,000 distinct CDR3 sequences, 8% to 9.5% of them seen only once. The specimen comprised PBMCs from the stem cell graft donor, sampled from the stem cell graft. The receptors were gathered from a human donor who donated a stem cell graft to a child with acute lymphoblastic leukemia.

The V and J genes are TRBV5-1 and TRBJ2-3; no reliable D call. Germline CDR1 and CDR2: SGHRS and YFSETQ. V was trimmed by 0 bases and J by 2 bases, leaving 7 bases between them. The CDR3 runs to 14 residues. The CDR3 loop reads CASSLEYNTDTQYF. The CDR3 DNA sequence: TGCGCCAGCAGCTTGGAGTACAACACAGATACGCAGTATTTT.

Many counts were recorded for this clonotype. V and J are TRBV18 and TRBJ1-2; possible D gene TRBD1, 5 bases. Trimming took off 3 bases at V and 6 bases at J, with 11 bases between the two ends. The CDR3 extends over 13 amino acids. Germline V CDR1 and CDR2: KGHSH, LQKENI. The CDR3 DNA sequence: TGTGCCAGCTCACCGGATGGGGGGGATGGCTACACCTTC. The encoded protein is CASSPDGGDGYTF.

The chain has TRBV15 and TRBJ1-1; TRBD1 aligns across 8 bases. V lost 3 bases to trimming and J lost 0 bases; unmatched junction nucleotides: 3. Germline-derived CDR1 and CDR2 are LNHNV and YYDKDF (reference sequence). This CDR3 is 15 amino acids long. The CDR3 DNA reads TGTGCCACCAGCAGGGACAGGGCCATGAACACTGAAGCTTTCTTT. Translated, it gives CATSRDRAMNTEAFF.

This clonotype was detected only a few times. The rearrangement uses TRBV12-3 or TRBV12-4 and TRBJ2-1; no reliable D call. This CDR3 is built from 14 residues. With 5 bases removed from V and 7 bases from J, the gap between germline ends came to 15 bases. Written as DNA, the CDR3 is TGTGCCAGCAGTGATTATTTACGAAATAATGAGCAGTTCTTC. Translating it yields CASSDYLRNNEQFF.

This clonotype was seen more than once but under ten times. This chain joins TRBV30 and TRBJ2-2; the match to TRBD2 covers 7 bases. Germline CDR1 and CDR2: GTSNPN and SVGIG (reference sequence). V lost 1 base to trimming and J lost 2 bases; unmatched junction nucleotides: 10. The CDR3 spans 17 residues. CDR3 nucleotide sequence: TGTGCCTGGAGTGGACTAGCCGCTAGGGAAAACACCGGGGAGCTGTTTTTT. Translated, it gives CAWSGLAARENTGELFF.

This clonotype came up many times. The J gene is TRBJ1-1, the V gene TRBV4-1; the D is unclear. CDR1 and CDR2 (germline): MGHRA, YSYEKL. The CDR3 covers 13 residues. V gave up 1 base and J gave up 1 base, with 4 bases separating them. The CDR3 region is CASSQAGNTEAFF. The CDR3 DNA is TGCGCCAGCAGCCAAGCAGGGAACACTGAAGCTTTCTTT.

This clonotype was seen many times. CDR3 region: CASSSSVDYEQYF. In DNA, the CDR3 is TGTGCCAGCAGCTCGTCTGTAGACTACGAGCAGTACTTC. The gene calls are TRBV7-9 and TRBJ2-7; D not resolved. The ends were cut back, 4 bases at V and 3 bases at J, with 10 bases in the middle. The germline V gene has CDR1 SEHNR and CDR2 FQNEAQ (reference sequence). The CDR3 loop spans 13 amino acids.

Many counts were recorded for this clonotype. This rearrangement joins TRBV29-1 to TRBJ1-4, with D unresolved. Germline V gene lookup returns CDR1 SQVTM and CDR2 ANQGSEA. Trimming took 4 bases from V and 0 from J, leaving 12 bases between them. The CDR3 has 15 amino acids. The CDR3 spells CSVGSGSATNEKLFF. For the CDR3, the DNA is TGCAGCGTTGGAAGCGGGTCTGCAACTAATGAAAAACTGTTTTTT.

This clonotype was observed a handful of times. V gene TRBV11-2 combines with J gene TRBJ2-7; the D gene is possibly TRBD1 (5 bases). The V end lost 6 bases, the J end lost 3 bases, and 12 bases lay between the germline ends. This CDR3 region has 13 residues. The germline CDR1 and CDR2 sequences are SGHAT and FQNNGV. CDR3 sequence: CASRVDQGYEQYF. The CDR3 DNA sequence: TGTGCCAGCAGAGTAGACCAGGGCTACGAGCAGTACTTC.

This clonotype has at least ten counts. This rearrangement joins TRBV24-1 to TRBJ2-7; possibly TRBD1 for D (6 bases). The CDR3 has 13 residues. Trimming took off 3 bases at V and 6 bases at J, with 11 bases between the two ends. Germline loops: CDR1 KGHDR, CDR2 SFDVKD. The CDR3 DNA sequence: TGTGCCACCAGTGATGAAACAGGGCTCGAGCAGTACTTC. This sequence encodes CATSDETGLEQYF.

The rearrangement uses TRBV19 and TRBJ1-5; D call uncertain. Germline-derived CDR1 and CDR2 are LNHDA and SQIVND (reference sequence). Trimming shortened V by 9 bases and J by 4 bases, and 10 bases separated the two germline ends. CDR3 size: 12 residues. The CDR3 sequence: CASLEGNQPQHF. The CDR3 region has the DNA TGTGCCAGCTTAGAAGGAAATCAGCCCCAGCATTTT.

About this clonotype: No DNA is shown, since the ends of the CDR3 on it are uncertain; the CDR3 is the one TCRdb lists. The CDR3 sequence is CASSFGPGAISYEQYF. This chain links TRBV5-1 with TRBJ2-7; the table assigns TRBD1, which was not confirmed against the DNA. Per germline, CDR1 SGHRS and CDR2 YFSETQ. The CDR3 spans 16 residues, counting both ends.

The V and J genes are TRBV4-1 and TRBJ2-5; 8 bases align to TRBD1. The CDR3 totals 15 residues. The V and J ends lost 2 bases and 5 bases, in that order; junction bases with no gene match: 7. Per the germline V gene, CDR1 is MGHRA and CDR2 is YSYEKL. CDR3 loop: CASSQPRTGLETQYF. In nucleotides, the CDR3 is TGCGCCAGCAGCCAACCTAGGACAGGGCTGGAGACCCAGTACTTC.

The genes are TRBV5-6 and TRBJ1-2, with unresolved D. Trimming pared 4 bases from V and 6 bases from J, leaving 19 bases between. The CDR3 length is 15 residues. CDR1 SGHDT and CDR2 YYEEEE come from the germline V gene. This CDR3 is CASSLRFAATNGYTF. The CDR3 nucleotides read TGTGCCAGCAGCCTACGGTTTGCGGCGACTAATGGCTACACCTTC.

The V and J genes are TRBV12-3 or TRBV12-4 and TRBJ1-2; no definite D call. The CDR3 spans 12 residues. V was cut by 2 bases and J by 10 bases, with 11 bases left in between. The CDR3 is CASSLSDGPYTF. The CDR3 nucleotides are TGTGCCAGCAGTTTAAGTGACGGTCCCTACACCTTC.

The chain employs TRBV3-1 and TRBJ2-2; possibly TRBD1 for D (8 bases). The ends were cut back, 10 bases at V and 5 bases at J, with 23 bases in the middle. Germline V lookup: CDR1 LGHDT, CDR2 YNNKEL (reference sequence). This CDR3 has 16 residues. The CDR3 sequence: CATAPRTGRDTGELFF. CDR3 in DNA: TGTGCCACCGCCCCAAGGACAGGGAGGGATACCGGGGAGCTGTTTTTT.

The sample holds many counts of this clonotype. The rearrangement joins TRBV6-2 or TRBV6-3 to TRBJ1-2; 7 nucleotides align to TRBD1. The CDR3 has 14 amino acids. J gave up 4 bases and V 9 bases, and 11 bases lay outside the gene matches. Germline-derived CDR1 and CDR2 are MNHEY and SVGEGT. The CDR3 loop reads CASSRSGQTYGYTF. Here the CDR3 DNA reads TGTGCCAGTAGCAGGTCGGGACAGACCTATGGCTACACCTTC.

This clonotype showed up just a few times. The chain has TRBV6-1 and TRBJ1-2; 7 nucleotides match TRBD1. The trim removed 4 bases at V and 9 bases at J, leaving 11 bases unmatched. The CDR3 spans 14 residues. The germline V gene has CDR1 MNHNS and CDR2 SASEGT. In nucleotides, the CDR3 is TGTGCCAGCAGTGTGGCGGGGACAGCTATGAGCTACACCTTC. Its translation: CASSVAGTAMSYTF.

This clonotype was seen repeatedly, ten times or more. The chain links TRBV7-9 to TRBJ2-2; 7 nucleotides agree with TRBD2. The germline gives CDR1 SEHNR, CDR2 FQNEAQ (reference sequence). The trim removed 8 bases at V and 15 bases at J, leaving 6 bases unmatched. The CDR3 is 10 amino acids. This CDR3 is CASSSAGVFF. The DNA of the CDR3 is TGTGCCAGCTCGTCCGCGGGGGTGTTTTTT.

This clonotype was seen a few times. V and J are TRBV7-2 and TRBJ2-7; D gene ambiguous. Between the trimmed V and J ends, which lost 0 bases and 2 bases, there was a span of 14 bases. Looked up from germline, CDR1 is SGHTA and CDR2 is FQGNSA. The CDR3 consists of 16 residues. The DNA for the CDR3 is TGTGCCAGCAGCTTAGCGTTCGCAGGTTTGCCCTACGAGCAGTACTTC. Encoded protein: CASSLAFAGLPYEQYF.

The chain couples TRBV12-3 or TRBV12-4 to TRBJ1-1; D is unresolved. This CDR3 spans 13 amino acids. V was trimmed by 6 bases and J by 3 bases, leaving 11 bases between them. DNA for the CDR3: TGTGCCAGCAGGTTCGGGCTTTACACTGAAGCTTTCTTT. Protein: CASRFGLYTEAFF.

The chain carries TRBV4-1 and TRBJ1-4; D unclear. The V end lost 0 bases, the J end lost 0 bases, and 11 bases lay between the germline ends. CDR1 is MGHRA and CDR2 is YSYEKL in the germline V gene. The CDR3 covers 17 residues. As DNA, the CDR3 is TGCGCCAGCAGCCAAGAAAGCGCAGCGGCAACTAATGAAAAACTGTTTTTT. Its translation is CASSQESAAATNEKLFF.

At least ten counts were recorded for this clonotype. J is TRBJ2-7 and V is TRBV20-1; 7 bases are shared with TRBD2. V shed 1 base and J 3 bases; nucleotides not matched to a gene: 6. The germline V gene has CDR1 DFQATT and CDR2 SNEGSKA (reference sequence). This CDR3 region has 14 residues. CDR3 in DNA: TGCAGTGCTAGAGGGCTAGCGGAGTACTACGAGCAGTACTTC. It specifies CSARGLAEYYEQYF.

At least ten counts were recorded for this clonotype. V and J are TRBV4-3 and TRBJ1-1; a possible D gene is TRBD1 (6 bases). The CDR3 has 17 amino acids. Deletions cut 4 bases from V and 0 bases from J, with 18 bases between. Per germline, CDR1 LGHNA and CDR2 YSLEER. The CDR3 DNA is TGCGCCAGCAGCCCCGCCGGGGCGGGGGCGTTGAACACTGAAGCTTTCTTT. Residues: CASSPAGAGALNTEAFF.

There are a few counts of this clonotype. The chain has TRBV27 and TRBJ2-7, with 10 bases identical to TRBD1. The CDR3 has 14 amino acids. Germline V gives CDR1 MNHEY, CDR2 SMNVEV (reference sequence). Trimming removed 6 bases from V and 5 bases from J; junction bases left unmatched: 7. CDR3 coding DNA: TGTGCCAGCAGCCCGGGGACAGGGGTCCACGAGCAGTACTTC. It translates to CASSPGTGVHEQYF.

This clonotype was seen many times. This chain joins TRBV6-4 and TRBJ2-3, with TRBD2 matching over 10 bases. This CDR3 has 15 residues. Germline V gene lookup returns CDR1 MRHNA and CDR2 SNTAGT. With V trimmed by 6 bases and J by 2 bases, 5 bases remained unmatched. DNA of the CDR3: TGTGCCAGCAGCATTAGCGGGGGGCTCACAGATACGCAGTATTTT. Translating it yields CASSISGGLTDTQYF.

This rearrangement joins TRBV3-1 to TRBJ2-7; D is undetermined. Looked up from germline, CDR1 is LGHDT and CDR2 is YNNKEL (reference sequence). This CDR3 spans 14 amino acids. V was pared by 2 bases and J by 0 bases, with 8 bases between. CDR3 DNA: TGTGCCAGCAGCCAATCGATCAACTCCTACGAGCAGTACTTC. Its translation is CASSQSINSYEQYF.

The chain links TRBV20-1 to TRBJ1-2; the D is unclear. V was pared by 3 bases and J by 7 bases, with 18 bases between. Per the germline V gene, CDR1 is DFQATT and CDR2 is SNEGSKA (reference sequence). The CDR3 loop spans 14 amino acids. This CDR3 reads CSARVPLGGRGYTF. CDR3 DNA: TGCAGTGCTAGGGTCCCTTTAGGTGGTCGTGGCTACACCTTC.

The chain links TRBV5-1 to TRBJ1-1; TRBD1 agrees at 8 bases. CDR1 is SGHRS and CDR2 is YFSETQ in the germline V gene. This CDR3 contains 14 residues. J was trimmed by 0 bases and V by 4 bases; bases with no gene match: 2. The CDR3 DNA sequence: TGCGCCAGCAGCGGACAGGGTATGAACACTGAAGCTTTCTTT. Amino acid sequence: CASSGQGMNTEAFF.

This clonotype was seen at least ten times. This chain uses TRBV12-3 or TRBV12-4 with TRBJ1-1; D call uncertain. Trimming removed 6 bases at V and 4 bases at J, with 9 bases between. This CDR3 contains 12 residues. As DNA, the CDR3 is TGTGCCAGCAGCCCAGTGGGCACTGAAGCTTTCTTT. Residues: CASSPVGTEAFF.

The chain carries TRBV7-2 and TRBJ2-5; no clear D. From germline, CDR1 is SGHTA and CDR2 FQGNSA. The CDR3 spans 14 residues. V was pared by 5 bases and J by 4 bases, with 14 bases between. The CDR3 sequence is CASSKTTVRETQYF. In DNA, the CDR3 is TGTGCCAGCAGCAAAACGACGGTACGAGAGACCCAGTACTTC. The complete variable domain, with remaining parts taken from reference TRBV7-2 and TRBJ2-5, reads GAGVSQSPSNKVTEKGKDVELRCDPISGHTALYWYRQSLGQGLEFLIYFQGNSAPDKSGLPSDRFSAERTGGSVSTLTIQRTQQEDSAVYLCASSKTTVRETQYFGPGTRLLVL.

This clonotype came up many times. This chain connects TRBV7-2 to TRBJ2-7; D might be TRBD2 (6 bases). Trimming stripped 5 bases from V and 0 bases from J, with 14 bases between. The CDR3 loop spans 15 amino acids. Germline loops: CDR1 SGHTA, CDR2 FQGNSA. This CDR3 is CASSLRPDYSYEQYF. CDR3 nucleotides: TGTGCCAGCAGCCTCCGGCCGGACTACTCCTACGAGCAGTACTTC.